This TCR beta chain was captured by sequencing in a study of neurological immune-mediated disorders. Germline-derived CDR1 and CDR2 are SGHRS and YFSETQ. The CDR3 runs 14 residues. Trimming removed 5 bases at V and 4 bases at J, with 16 bases between. MiXCR, applied by TCRdb to the 5' RACE reads, yields one record per CDR3 protein. The sample shows 27,000 or so distinct CDR3 sequences, around 20% of them seen only once. This clonotype originated in an older woman in good health. The chain carries TRBV5-1 and TRBJ2-7, with D perhaps matching TRBD1 (6 bases). The material sequenced was PBMCs. CDR3: CASSTVTGSYEQYF. The CDR3 DNA follows: TGCGCCAGCAGTACGGTAACAGGGAGTTACGAGCAGTACTTC.